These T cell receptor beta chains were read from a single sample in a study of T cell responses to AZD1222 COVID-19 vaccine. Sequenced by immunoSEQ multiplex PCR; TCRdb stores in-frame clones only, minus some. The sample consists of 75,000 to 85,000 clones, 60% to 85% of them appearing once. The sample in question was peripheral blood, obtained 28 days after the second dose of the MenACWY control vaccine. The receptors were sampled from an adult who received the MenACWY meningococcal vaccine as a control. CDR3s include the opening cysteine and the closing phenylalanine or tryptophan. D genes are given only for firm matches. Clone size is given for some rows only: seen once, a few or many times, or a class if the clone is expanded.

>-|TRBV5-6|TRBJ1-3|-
TGTGCCAGCAGCTTCGATTCGGGGCGCTCTGGAAACACCATATATTTT
CASSFDSGRSGNTIYF
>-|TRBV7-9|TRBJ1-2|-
TGTGCCAGCAGCTTCGCTCGCTCCGGCTACACCTTC
CASSFARSGYTF
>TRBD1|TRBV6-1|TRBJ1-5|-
TGTGCCAGCAGTGCTCCGACAGGGGGCCAAAATCAGCCCCAGCATTTT
CASSAPTGGQNQPQHF
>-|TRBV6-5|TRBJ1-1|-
TGTGCCAGCAGTTCGAGGGAAGGCTACACTGAAGCTTTCTTT
CASSSREGYTEAFF
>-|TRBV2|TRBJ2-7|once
TGTGCCAGCAGGGAAGCCCCCTACGAGCAGTACTTC
CASREAPYEQYF
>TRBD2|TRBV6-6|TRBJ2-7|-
TGTGCCAGCAGAATTGGGACTAGCGGGGACCCCCTCTTC
CASRIGTSGDPLF
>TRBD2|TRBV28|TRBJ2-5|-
TGTGCCAGCAGTTTCCGATCCGGGACTAGTACGGAGACCCAGTACTTC
CASSFRSGTSTETQYF
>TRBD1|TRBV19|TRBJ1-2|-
TGTGCCAGTGGGGACAGATTCTATGGCTACACCTTC
CASGDRFYGYTF
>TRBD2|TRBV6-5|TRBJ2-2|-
TGTGCCAGCATGTCCCCTAGCGGGGTGGGGGAGCTGTTTTTT
CASMSPSGVGELFF
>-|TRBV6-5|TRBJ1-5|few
TGTGCCAGCGGGGGCAATCAGCCCCAGCATTTT
CASGGNQPQHF
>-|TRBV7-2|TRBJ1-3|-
TGTGCCAGCAGCTTAGCGGGGGGCTACTCTGGAAACACCATATATTTT
CASSLAGGYSGNTIYF
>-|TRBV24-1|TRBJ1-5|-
TGTGCCACCAGTGATTTGGGTTGTAAGAGTCAGCCCCAGCATTTT
CATSDLGCKSQPQHF